This is a list of T cell receptor beta chains from one sample in a study of T cells after yellow fever vaccination. One entry per CDR3 protein results from TCRdb running MiXCR on the 5' RACE reads. The sample includes 400,000 or so distinct CDR3 sequences, around 20% of them seen just once. Sequencing was performed on PBMCs, taken before the yellow fever booster vaccination. These receptors were taken from a man between 18 and 29 years old who received the YFV17D yellow fever vaccine. The CDR3 runs from the conserved cysteine through the conserved F or W. A D gene is named only where the DNA matches it firmly. The listing skips clone size in some rows; elsewhere it reads once, few, many or a size class.

DNA,CDR3,V,D,size,J
TGTGCCAGCAGCTTAGCTAGGACAGGTCTCGTTGCTACTGAAGCTTTCTTT,CASSLARTGLVATEAFF,TRBV7-9,TRBD1,few,TRBJ1-1
TGTGCCAGCAGCTTACCGACAGGGACCACAGATACGCAGTATTTT,CASSLPTGTTDTQYF,TRBV7-3,TRBD1,NA,TRBJ2-3
TGTGCCAGCAGTTACTCCTCACGGGGGGGGCCGCAGTATTTT,CASSYSSRGGPQYF,TRBV6-5,TRBD2,few,TRBJ2-3
TGTGCCAGCAGTTTTGGTCAGGGGCTCTCTGGAAACACCATATATTTT,CASSFGQGLSGNTIYF,TRBV12-3/TRBV12-4,NA,NA,TRBJ1-3
TGTGCCAGCAGCTTGGGACAGGGGGGTAGTTCACCCCTCCACTTT,CASSLGQGGSSPLHF,TRBV5-6,TRBD1,NA,TRBJ1-6
TGCAGTGCTAGTCCCCCGCAGGGTGATAATTCACCCCTCCACTTT,CSASPPQGDNSPLHF,TRBV20-1,NA,few,TRBJ1-6
TGCAGTGCTAGAGATAATGGAGGACAGGGGAAGAGCACAGATACGCAGTATTTT,CSARDNGGQGKSTDTQYF,TRBV20-1,TRBD1,NA,TRBJ2-3
TGTGCCAGCAGCCGCGGACAGGCCGGGGCTTTCTTT,CASSRGQAGAFF,TRBV7-9,TRBD1,NA,TRBJ1-1
TGTGCCAGCAGCTTAGGGGTCGGTGGGAGCTCCTACAATGAGCAGTTCTTC,CASSLGVGGSSYNEQFF,TRBV7-2,NA,few,TRBJ2-1
TGTGCCAGCAGTAGGCGAACAGGGGGCGGAACTGAAGCTTTCTTT,CASSRRTGGGTEAFF,TRBV6-2/TRBV6-3,TRBD1,many,TRBJ1-1
TGTGCCAGCAGTTACGAACAGGGGGCTGCGGACACTGAAGCTTTCTTT,CASSYEQGAADTEAFF,TRBV6-2/TRBV6-3,TRBD1,few,TRBJ1-1
TGCGCCAGCAGCCAAGAATCCTCTCGAGCCTACGAGCAGTACTTC,CASSQESSRAYEQYF,TRBV4-1,NA,NA,TRBJ2-7
TGCAGTGCTACCTCAGGGGGCGAGGAGACCCAGTACTTC,CSATSGGEETQYF,TRBV20-1,TRBD1,few,TRBJ2-5
TGTGCCATCGAGTTTTCTTACGAGCAGTACTTC,CAIEFSYEQYF,TRBV6-7,NA,few,TRBJ2-7
TGTGCCAGCAGTTTGGGGGTGTGGGGGGGCACTGAAGCTTTCTTT,CASSLGVWGGTEAFF,TRBV28,NA,NA,TRBJ1-1
TGTGCCAGCAGCCCGCGGGGGCGGGGCACAGATACGCAGTATTTT,CASSPRGRGTDTQYF,TRBV5-4,NA,NA,TRBJ2-3
TGCGCCAGCAGCCATGGTACGGACAGGGTTTACTATGGCTACACCTTC,CASSHGTDRVYYGYTF,TRBV4-1,TRBD1,few,TRBJ1-2
TGTGCCAGCAGCTTGCTAGGGGAAGGCTACACCTTC,CASSLLGEGYTF,TRBV5-5,NA,NA,TRBJ1-2
TGTGCCAGCAGCTTATTACTTGAGCAGTTCTTC,CASSLLLEQFF,TRBV7-2,NA,NA,TRBJ2-1
TGTGCCAGCAGTTTGACAGCGCTATCGGGCTACACCTTC,CASSLTALSGYTF,TRBV12-3/TRBV12-4,NA,few,TRBJ1-2
TGCGCCAGCAGCTTCTCCGGGGATAGCACAGATACGCAGTATTTC,CASSFSGDSTDTQYF,TRBV5-1,NA,NA,TRBJ2-3
TGCAGTGCCGGACAGGGAGTGAATGGCTACACCTTC,CSAGQGVNGYTF,TRBV20-1,TRBD1,NA,TRBJ1-2
TGTGCCAGCAGCTATAACAGGGTCTCCTATAATTCACCCCTCCACTTT,CASSYNRVSYNSPLHF,TRBV7-9,NA,NA,TRBJ1-6
TGTGCCAGCAGTTCTTTGATTAACAGGGGACCCGCTTCGAACACCGGGGAGCTGTTTTTT,CASSSLINRGPASNTGELFF,TRBV27,TRBD1,many,TRBJ2-2
TGTGCCAGCAGCTTAGTGGACAGGGTTTCACCCCTCCACTTT,CASSLVDRVSPLHF,TRBV7-2,TRBD1,NA,TRBJ1-6
TGTGCCAGCAGTTACTCGGCCTCCTTCTATGGCTACACCTTC,CASSYSASFYGYTF,TRBV6-5,NA,NA,TRBJ1-2
TGCAGTGCCCAGGACCAGGGACAAAGCACAGATACGCAGTATTTT,CSAQDQGQSTDTQYF,TRBV20-1,NA,NA,TRBJ2-3
TGTGCCAGCTCGGGACGGAGAGAGACCCAGTACTTC,CASSGRRETQYF,TRBV9,NA,many,TRBJ2-5
TGTGCCAGCAGCCGTGACAGGGGAAGGCACAATACAGATACGCAGTATTTT,CASSRDRGRHNTDTQYF,TRBV27,TRBD1,few,TRBJ2-3
TGTGCCAGCAGCGTAGCTTCTAGCTCACCCCTCCACTTT,CASSVASSSPLHF,TRBV9,NA,NA,TRBJ1-6
TGTGCCACCAGCAGAGATAGGAAGGGAAATTCACCCCTCCACTTT,CATSRDRKGNSPLHF,TRBV15,NA,NA,TRBJ1-6
TGTGCCACCAGTCGCAGAGGATCGGGGTACAATGAGCAGTTCTTC,CATSRRGSGYNEQFF,TRBV24-1,NA,NA,TRBJ2-1
TGCAGTGCTAGAGACCAACAGGGGGCCGGGGAGCTGTTTTTT,CSARDQQGAGELFF,TRBV20-1,TRBD1,NA,TRBJ2-2
TGCGCCAGCAGCCACAGGACAGGGAGCACAGATACGCAGTATTTT,CASSHRTGSTDTQYF,TRBV4-3,TRBD1,few,TRBJ2-3
TGTGCCAGTAATGGAGCTGGGACCCTAGGTGAAGCTTTCTTT,CASNGAGTLGEAFF,TRBV19,NA,NA,TRBJ1-1
TGTGCCAGCAGTTTCAGGGCCGGGTCTGGGGCCAACGTCCTGACTTTC,CASSFRAGSGANVLTF,TRBV12-3/TRBV12-4,NA,few,TRBJ2-6
TGCGCCAGCAGCCAAGCAGGGACGCCCGAGCAGTTCTTC,CASSQAGTPEQFF,TRBV4-1,NA,NA,TRBJ2-1
TGCAGTGCTAAGTTCGGGGTTTGGGGCAATGAGCAGTTCTTC,CSAKFGVWGNEQFF,TRBV20-1,NA,many,TRBJ2-1
TGCAGTGCTATACACCGGGACATCACGAGCACTGAAGCTTTCTTT,CSAIHRDITSTEAFF,TRBV20-1,NA,NA,TRBJ1-1
TGTGCCAGCAGTTTAACAACAGGGGCGACTTTAGATTCGAACACCGGGGAGCTGTTTTTT,CASSLTTGATLDSNTGELFF,TRBV12-3/TRBV12-4,TRBD1,NA,TRBJ2-2
TGTGCCAGCAGAGCCGGGACAGGGCCCCTCAATGAGCAGTTCTTC,CASRAGTGPLNEQFF,TRBV7-6,TRBD1,few,TRBJ2-1
TGTGCCAGCAGTCGGGAGGAGACCCAGTACTTC,CASSREETQYF,TRBV12-3/TRBV12-4,NA,many,TRBJ2-5
TGCAGTGCCCCCGGGACACTCACCTACAATGAGCAGTTCTTC,CSAPGTLTYNEQFF,TRBV20-1,NA,few,TRBJ2-1
TGTGCCAGCAGCTCTCGAACAGTCTACACAGATACGCAGTATTTT,CASSSRTVYTDTQYF,TRBV7-2,NA,NA,TRBJ2-3
TGCAGCGCCCTGGGACAGGGGGCCAATGAGCAGTTCTTC,CSALGQGANEQFF,TRBV29-1,TRBD1,NA,TRBJ2-1
TGTGCCAGCTCACAAACCAGGGGGCAGCCCCAGCATTTT,CASSQTRGQPQHF,TRBV18,TRBD1,NA,TRBJ1-5
TGCGCCAGCAGCTTGGGGTCTTATGAGCAGTTCTTC,CASSLGSYEQFF,TRBV5-1,NA,NA,TRBJ2-1
TGTGCCAGCAGCTTTGAAGCAGGGGCGATATCAGATACGCAGTATTTT,CASSFEAGAISDTQYF,TRBV5-6,NA,few,TRBJ2-3
TGTGCCAGCGGTATCGGGGAGCTGTTTTTT,CASGIGELFF,TRBV27,NA,NA,TRBJ2-2
TGTGCCAGCAGCTTCCAGACCGGGGAGCTGTTTTTT,CASSFQTGELFF,TRBV12-3/TRBV12-4,NA,NA,TRBJ2-2
TGTGCCAAAGTAGTTAGGTCGCACTACGAGCAGTACTTC,CAKVVRSHYEQYF,TRBV10-3,NA,NA,TRBJ2-7
TGTGCCAGCAGGCCGGAGGGGGCATGGGACAATGAGCAGTTCTTC,CASRPEGAWDNEQFF,TRBV6-6,NA,NA,TRBJ2-1